The clone carrying this T cell receptor beta chain came up a few times. This sample is part of a study of identical twins. This CDR3 region has 16 residues. Trimming cost V 5 bases and J 2 bases; bases outside gene matches: 13. CDR1 DFQATT and CDR2 SNEGSKA come from the germline V gene (reference sequence). TCRdb re-analysed the 5' RACE reads in MiXCR, keeping a single row per CDR3 protein. The sample comprises about 520,000 distinct CDR3 sequences, 22% of which are singletons, and around 0.9% rests with the top ten. These sequences were also reported in another study, on T cells expressing NK-cell markers.

Sequencing was done on a sample of CD4+ T cells sorted from blood. V gene TRBV20-1 combines with J gene TRBJ2-3, with 7 positions matching TRBD2. The clonotype comes from a woman aged 18 to 35 in good health. The CDR3 spells CSAPNQGRGHTDTQYF. CDR3 nucleotides: TGCAGTGCTCCCAACCAAGGGAGGGGTCACACAGATACGCAGTATTTT.